This T cell receptor (beta chain) was sequenced in a study of blood T cell repertoires in COVID-19. Study context: Acute-phase and convalescent COVID-19 samples originated in the United States, Italy and Spain. Sources were T cells, B-cell-depleted T cells, or PBMCs; the material itself was cDNA or gDNA.

The CDR3 sequence is 13 residues long. V was pared by 10 bases and J by 10 bases, with 17 bases between. Some clones are missing from TCRdb's copy, which holds only in-frame ones; the method was immunoSEQ multiplex PCR. The profile shows about 250,000 clones, more than 75% of them singletons. The sample comprised peripheral blood. The V gene is TRBV12-3 or TRBV12-4, the J gene TRBJ1-6; a weak D match, TRBD1 (5 bases). The receptor was isolated from a woman aged 55-70 years who had recovered from COVID-19. The DNA for the CDR3 is TGTGCCACCGGCCCAGGGTCACAATCACCCCTCCACTTT. Amino acid sequence: CATGPGSQSPLHF.